What follows is one TCR beta chain and its context. Germline lookup yields CDR1 SGHVS and CDR2 FQNEAQ. CDR3 length: 16 residues. V was pared by 5 bases and J by 5 bases, with 11 bases of the junction left unmatched. Clones were sequenced by immunoSEQ multiplex PCR, and TCRdb holds only the in-frame ones, with some missing. The sample contains about 56,000 clones, 85% to 95% of which appear only once. This entry comes from a study of technical replicates of blood from several donors. The sequenced material came from PBMCs. The chain joins TRBV7-8 to TRBJ2-5; 10 bases match TRBD2. The clonotype was recovered from a human donor in good health. Some clones in this sample may be carry-over from other donors' samples. Written as DNA, the CDR3 is TGTGCCAGCAGCCTCGGAACTAGCGGGGCGGGGGAGACCCAGTACTTC. It is translated as CASSLGTSGAGETQYF.